This entry lists 14 T cell receptor beta chains sequenced from one sample in a study of T cells in Graves' hyperthyroidism and ophthalmopathy. The source material, RNA transcripts, was used to amplify TCR beta CDR3 regions. The TCR CDR3 first-round RT-PCR relied on the HTBI primer set. In TCRdb, the multiplex PCR reads were re-called with MiXCR into one record per CDR3 protein. This sample has 450,000 to 700,000 distinct CDR3 sequences, with under 60% found just once. Sequenced sample: peripheral blood or thyroid tissue (not recorded which). These receptors were collected from a young woman with Graves' hyperthyroidism.

This clonotype was found many times. The gene calls are TRBV5-4 and TRBJ1-2, with TRBD1 matching 11 bases. J was trimmed by 8 bases and V by 3 bases; bases with no gene match: 12. The CDR3 covers 16 residues. The germline V gene encodes CDR1 SGHNT and CDR2 YYREEE (reference sequence). The CDR3 spells CASSSIGQGAHQGYTF. The DNA for the CDR3 is TGTGCCAGCAGCTCGATCGGACAGGGGGCGCATCAAGGCTACACCTTC. The variable domain in full, with the rest retrieved from reference TRBV5-4 and TRBJ1-2, is ETGVTQSPTHLIKTRGQQVTLRCSSQSGHNTVSWYQQALGQGPQFIFQYYREEENGRGNFPPRFSGLQFPNYSSELNVNALELDDSALYLCASSSIGQGAHQGYTFGSGTRLTVV.

With respect to this clonotype: This may be a read error, as it is one base from a much larger clone. The gene calls are TRBV7-3 and TRBJ2-2; 7 bases align to TRBD2. This CDR3 has 15 residues. CDR1 and CDR2 (germline): SGHTA, FQGTGA. For the CDR3, the DNA is TGTGCCAGCAGCTCCAGAGGGAGGGCACCCGGGGAGCTGCTTTTT. Protein: CASSSRGRAPGELLF.

This clonotype was observed many times. The CDR3 nucleotides read TGTGCCAGCAGCCTCGCGGGTTCCTATGGCTACACCTTC. This sequence encodes CASSLAGSYGYTF. This chain links TRBV7-2 with TRBJ1-2; D is uncertain. From germline, CDR1 is SGHTA and CDR2 FQGNSA. Trimming took off 5 bases at V and 4 bases at J, with 11 bases between the two ends. The length of the CDR3 is 13 residues.

Many counts were recorded for this clonotype. CDR3 in amino acids: CASSLEGGMGGTEAFF. CDR3 DNA sequence: TGCGCCAGCAGCTTGGAAGGGGGCATGGGGGGAACTGAAGCTTTCTTT. The chain employs TRBV5-1 and TRBJ1-1; 7 bases are a match to TRBD1. CDR1 is SGHRS, CDR2 YFSETQ, per germline. After removal of 0 bases from V and 5 bases from J, the junction contained 10 bases not matched to a gene. The CDR3 sequence is 16 residues long.

This clonotype was detected ten times or more. The gene calls are TRBV7-8 and TRBJ2-7; possibly TRBD1 for D (6 bases). V gave up 5 bases and J gave up 0 bases, with 11 bases separating them. This CDR3 comprises 14 residues. CDR1 is SGHVS and CDR2 is FQNEAQ in the germline V gene. The CDR3: CASSDRTDSYEQYF. CDR3 DNA sequence: TGTGCCAGCAGCGATCGGACAGACTCCTACGAGCAGTACTTC.

This chain uses TRBV12-3 or TRBV12-4 with TRBJ2-7; D is unresolved. This CDR3 is built from 8 residues. CDR3 loop: CASSLSLV. In DNA form, the CDR3 reads TGTGCCAGCAGTTTGAGCCTCGTA.

This clonotype was detected ten times or more. The chain employs TRBV18 and TRBJ1-2; maybe TRBD1 (5 bases). Trimming took off 6 bases at V and 4 bases at J, with 12 bases between the two ends. CDR1 is KGHSH and CDR2 is LQKENI in the germline V gene. CDR3 length: 13 residues. The CDR3 DNA reads TGTGCCAGCTCCCTACAGGCGACCTATGGCTACACCTTC. Residues: CASSLQATYGYTF.

V is TRBV15 and J is TRBJ1-2; 7 bases agree with TRBD1. Germline CDR1 is LNHNV and CDR2 is YYDKDF (reference sequence). With 0 bases clipped from V and 2 bases from J, the junction kept 6 bases outside the gene matches. The CDR3 extends over 16 amino acids. The CDR3 DNA sequence: TGTGCCACCAGCAGAGATCAGGGGACAGACAACTATGGCTACACCTTC. The encoded protein is CATSRDQGTDNYGYTF.

This clonotype has at least ten counts. The V gene is TRBV10-3, the J gene TRBJ1-5, with TRBD1 identical over 7 bases. The CDR3 extends over 15 amino acids. After removal of 3 bases from V and 5 bases from J, the junction contained 7 bases not matched to a gene. Per the germline V gene, CDR1 is ENHRY and CDR2 is SYGVKD. The CDR3 nucleotides read TGTGCCATCAGTGATTCACAGGGGTTGGATCAGCCCCAGCATTTT. This encodes CAISDSQGLDQPQHF.

In its sample, this clonotype was seen many times. This chain connects TRBV20-1 to TRBJ1-4, with D perhaps TRBD1 (5 bases). V lost 3 bases and J lost 8, with 16 bases in between. The CDR3 length is 14 residues. The V gene's germline CDR1 is DFQATT and CDR2 SNEGSKA (reference sequence). CDR3 DNA: TGCAGTGCTAGCCCAGGGTCAGCGAAGGAAAAACTGTTTTTT. Protein: CSASPGSAKEKLFF.

The V call is TRBV30, the J call TRBJ2-7, with D tentatively TRBD2 (6 bases). Germline CDR1 GTSNPN, CDR2 SVGIG (reference sequence). The CDR3 loop spans 12 amino acids. The V end lost 3 bases, the J end lost 3 bases, and 9 bases lay between the germline ends. The CDR3 region is CAWRPDYYEQYF. The CDR3 coding sequence is TGTGCCTGGAGACCGGACTACTACGAGCAGTACTTC. Supplemented by reference TRBV30 and TRBJ2-7, the full variable domain reads SQTIHQWPATLVQPVGSPLSLECTVEGTSNPNLYWYRQAAGRGLQLLFYSVGIGQISSEVPQNLSASRPQDRQFILSSKKLLLSDSGFYLCAWRPDYYEQYFGPGTRLTVT.

Concerning this clonotype: Here the CDR3 omits its conserved ending phenylalanine or tryptophan, so a read error is the likely source. Because the CDR3's place on the DNA is in doubt, the DNA is left out and the CDR3 is given as listed by TCRdb. The chain links TRBV24-1 to TRBJ1-2; the table gives TRBD1 as D, unverified against the DNA. Germline V lookup: CDR1 KGHDR, CDR2 SFDVKD. The CDR3 length equals 8 residues, ends included. CDR3 sequence: CATSEGAR.

This clonotype was seen at least ten times. This chain joins TRBV6-6 and TRBJ1-5, with no clear D. The CDR3 loop spans 15 amino acids. Germline-derived CDR1 and CDR2 are MNHNY and SVGAGI (reference sequence). Trimming shortened V by 2 bases and J by 4 bases, and 12 bases separated the two germline ends. Here the CDR3 reads CASSYLGRLNQPQHF. The CDR3, as DNA: TGTGCCAGCAGTTACCTAGGACGGCTGAATCAGCCCCAGCATTTT.

Remarks on this clonotype: One junction end disagrees with the germline gene, perhaps due to a read error. The V call is TRBV6-1, the J call TRBJ2-7; D is undetermined. This CDR3 comprises 17 residues. Germline V gene data show CDR1 as MNHNS and CDR2 as SASEGT. CDR3 coding DNA: TGTGCCAGCAGTGTCGCCTCTTCCAGCGCCTTGGGATACGAGCAGCACTTC. Amino acid sequence: CASSVASSSALGYEQHF.